The source of this TCR beta chain is a study of blood T cell repertoires in COVID-19. Looking at the study overall: Sources were T cells, B-cell-depleted T cells, or PBMCs; the material itself was cDNA or gDNA.

V was trimmed by 4 bases and J by 3 bases, leaving 16 bases between them. CDR1 is LNHDA, CDR2 SQIVND, per germline (reference sequence). The CDR3 extends over 16 amino acids. The sample holds a few counts of this clone. Original data processing: From reference gene primer amplification, estimates of nucleated cell counts were derived. Here immunoSEQ multiplex PCR was the method, and the copy in TCRdb shows in-frame clones only, minus some. The V and J calls and clone size were taken over from that table, and D and trimming were inferred from the DNA. The sample holds roughly 26,000 clones, over 70% seen once.

This clonotype was obtained from a human donor with active COVID-19. The donor label of this sample is uncertain. The chain recombines TRBV19 with TRBJ1-5, with D perhaps matching TRBD1 (5 bases). The sequenced sample consisted of peripheral blood. The CDR3 DNA is TGTGCCAGTAGTAGAAGACAGCAGCTAGACAATCAGCCCCAGCATTTT. Protein product: CASSRRQQLDNQPQHF.